The next 26 T cell receptor beta chains were all read from a single sample in a study of blood T cell repertoires in COVID-19. Sequencing used immunoSEQ multiplex PCR; TCRdb keeps in-frame clones, though not all of them. The sample records 250,000 or so clones, around 89% being singletons. The sequenced sample consisted of PBMCs or T cells enriched from blood (not recorded which). These receptors all stem from a man between 45 and 60 years old who had been exposed to COVID-19.

CDR3 amino acids: CASSLFGTDDEKLFF. CDR3 DNA: TGCGCCAGCAGCTTGTTTGGGACAGATGATGAAAAACTGTTTTTT. This chain connects TRBV5-1 to TRBJ1-4; TRBD1 aligns across 7 bases. Germline V lookup: CDR1 SGHRS, CDR2 YFSETQ. The CDR3 covers 15 residues. V gave up 1 base and J gave up 6 bases; unmatched junction bases: 6.

The chain uses TRBV28 and TRBJ1-5; D is unresolved. Germline loops: CDR1 MDHEN, CDR2 SYDVKM. The CDR3 spans 14 residues. V was cut by 1 base and J by 7 bases, with 11 bases left in between. CDR3 bases: TGTGCCAGCAGTTTATTACAGCAGATACAGCCCCAGCATTTT. Translated: CASSLLQQIQPQHF.

This CDR3 is CASVPGTSTTNTEAFF. As DNA, the CDR3 is TGCGCCAGCGTCCCGGGAACCTCAACAACGAACACTGAAGCTTTCTTT. The V gene is TRBV5-1, the J gene TRBJ1-1; D remains ambiguous. Germline V gene lookup returns CDR1 SGHRS and CDR2 YFSETQ. V lost 7 bases and J lost 1, with 20 bases in between. This CDR3 contains 16 residues.

V usage is TRBV28 and J usage is TRBJ2-7; 11 bases agree with TRBD2. This CDR3 contains 16 residues. V lost 6 bases and J lost 0; bases outside the gene matches: 7. Germline assignment: CDR1 MDHEN and CDR2 SYDVKM. CDR3 region: CASRSSGGSSSYEQYF. The DNA of the CDR3 is TGTGCCAGCAGATCTAGCGGGGGGTCCTCCTCCTACGAGCAGTACTTC.

CDR3 residues: CASSLPSFSGANVLTF. The CDR3 nucleotides read TGTGCCAGCAGTCTTCCTTCTTTCTCTGGGGCCAACGTCCTGACTTTC. The chain joins TRBV28 to TRBJ2-6; no firm D call. Germline V gene data show CDR1 as MDHEN and CDR2 as SYDVKM. V gave up 5 bases and J gave up 0 bases, with 11 bases separating them. CDR3 length: 16 residues.

The chain couples TRBV7-8 to TRBJ2-7; 9 bases are shared with TRBD2. This CDR3 is built from 14 residues. With V trimmed by 7 bases and J by 2 bases, 6 bases remained unmatched. Germline V gene sequence: CDR1 SGHVS, CDR2 FQNEAQ. CDR3 nucleotide sequence: TGTGCCAGCAAACGGTCTAGCGGGACCTACGAGCAGTACGTC. Its protein product is CASKRSSGTYEQYV.

The chain employs TRBV6-6 and TRBJ1-3; D might be TRBD1 (6 bases). This CDR3 is built from 14 residues. With 7 bases removed from V and 1 base from J, the gap between germline ends came to 11 bases. CDR1 MNHNY and CDR2 SVGAGI come from the germline V gene (reference sequence). The CDR3 DNA reads TGTGCCAGCACTCCGACAGGTTCTGGAAACACCATATATTTT. It is translated as CASTPTGSGNTIYF.

The chain recombines TRBV24-1 with TRBJ2-3; 7 nucleotides agree with TRBD1. The trim removed 9 bases at V and 0 bases at J, leaving 2 bases unmatched. The germline V gene has CDR1 KGHDR and CDR2 SFDVKD. The CDR3 length is 13 residues. The CDR3 region is CATGQESTDTQYF. The CDR3 region has the DNA TGTGCCACCGGACAGGAGAGCACAGATACGCAGTATTTT.

This rearrangement joins TRBV5-1 to TRBJ1-6; 8 nucleotides agree with TRBD1. The CDR3 totals 15 residues. Germline loops: CDR1 SGHRS, CDR2 YFSETQ. With V trimmed by 0 bases and J by 9 bases, 5 bases remained unmatched. The CDR3 region is CASSLGGQGSSPLHF. CDR3 coding DNA: TGCGCCAGCAGCTTGGGAGGACAGGGAAGTTCACCCCTCCACTTT.

A single count supports this clone. V and J are TRBV27 and TRBJ1-3, with 8 positions matching TRBD1. V lost 3 bases, J lost 0 bases, and 4 bases stayed unmatched. There are 16 residues in the CDR3. From germline, CDR1 is MNHEY and CDR2 SMNVEV (reference sequence). DNA for the CDR3: TGTGCCAGCAGTTTGGACAGGGAGTCCTCTGGAAACACCATATATTTT. Protein sequence: CASSLDRESSGNTIYF.

The genes are TRBV9 and TRBJ1-1; the match to TRBD1 covers 8 bases. In germline, CDR1 is SGDLS, CDR2 YYNGEE. This CDR3 has 15 amino acids. V lost 3 bases to trimming and J lost 1 base; unmatched junction nucleotides: 5. Here the CDR3 DNA reads TGTGCCAGCAGCGCTTACGGGACAGGGAACACTGAAGCTTTCTTT. It encodes CASSAYGTGNTEAFF.

This clone showed up just once. J is TRBJ2-5 and V is TRBV6-6, with D possibly matching TRBD2 (5 bases). Per germline, CDR1 MNHNY and CDR2 SVGAGI (reference sequence). The CDR3 extends over 13 amino acids. Trimming shortened V by 5 bases and J by 5 bases, and 12 bases separated the two germline ends. CDR3 nucleotides: TGTGCCAGCAGTCCCCTCGGGGTGGAGACCCAGTACTTC. Translated: CASSPLGVETQYF.

V gene TRBV5-1 combines with J gene TRBJ1-2; 8 nucleotides align to TRBD1. CDR1 and CDR2 from the germline V gene are SGHRS and YFSETQ. There are 13 residues in the CDR3. J lost 4 bases, V lost 4 bases, and 3 bases had no gene match. The CDR3 region has the DNA TGCGCCAGCAGCACACAGGGGGGCTATGGCTACACCTTC. Residues: CASSTQGGYGYTF.

This sequence joins TRBV10-2 and TRBJ1-1, with TRBD1 identical over 8 bases. V dropped 7 bases and J dropped 4; count of bases not matched to a gene: 8. The CDR3 is made up of 14 amino acids. Germline-derived CDR1 and CDR2 are WSHSY and SAAADI. CDR3 coding DNA: TGCGCCAGCACGGACAGGGTGGTTTCCACTGAAGCTTTCTTT. Its protein is CASTDRVVSTEAFF.

The table lists this clone with a few counts. This sequence joins TRBV11-3 and TRBJ2-1; the match to TRBD2 covers 7 bases. The germline V gene has CDR1 SGHNT and CDR2 YENEEA. Trimming took 5 bases from V and 8 from J; bases not matched to a gene: 9. CDR3 length equals 14 residues. The CDR3 spells CASSQGAGADEQFF. The CDR3 bases are TGTGCCAGCAGCCAAGGGGCGGGAGCTGATGAGCAGTTCTTC.

V is TRBV19 and J is TRBJ2-1; 11 nucleotides line up with TRBD2. Germline V gene sequence: CDR1 LNHDA, CDR2 SQIVND (reference sequence). The CDR3 contains 15 residues. J gave up 10 bases and V 5 bases, and 10 bases lay outside the gene matches. The CDR3 protein is CASSLAGGPSYEQFF. The CDR3, as DNA: TGTGCCAGTAGTTTAGCGGGAGGGCCATCTTACGAGCAGTTCTTC. The full variable domain, with the rest looked up from reference TRBV19 and TRBJ2-1, is DGGITQSPKYLFRKEGQNVTLSCEQNLNHDAMYWYRQDPGQGLRLIYYSQIVNDFQKGDIAEGYSVSREKKESFPLTVTSAQKNPTAFYLCASSLAGGPSYEQFFGPGTRLTVL.

The CDR3 DNA reads TGCAGCGTTGGACGGTCAGGTTACGAGCAGTACTTC. Amino acid sequence: CSVGRSGYEQYF. The V and J genes are TRBV29-1 and TRBJ2-7; D is ambiguous. V lost 4 bases and J lost 4, with 11 bases in between. Germline V gene lookup returns CDR1 SQVTM and CDR2 ANQGSEA. The CDR3 consists of 12 residues.

The CDR3 DNA sequence: TGTGCCAGCAGCCCCCCCGAGGAGAGCTCCTACGAGCAGTACTTC. Translating it yields CASSPPEESSYEQYF. The chain is built from TRBV7-9 and TRBJ2-7; no firm D call. The CDR3 sequence is 15 residues long. Germline lookup yields CDR1 SEHNR and CDR2 FQNEAQ (reference sequence). V lost 5 bases and J 0 bases, leaving 14 bases between the germline ends.

The gene calls are TRBV30 and TRBJ1-1; perhaps TRBD1 as D (5 bases). This CDR3 region has 13 residues. Germline loops: CDR1 GTSNPN, CDR2 SVGIG (reference sequence). Trimming took off 0 bases at V and 7 bases at J, with 12 bases between the two ends. DNA for the CDR3: TGTGCCTGGAGTGTTGGACCCCAGGGTGAAGCTTTCTTT. It specifies CAWSVGPQGEAFF.

This chain links TRBV10-3 with TRBJ2-1, with 7 bases that match TRBD2. Germline CDR1 reads ENHRY; CDR2 reads SYGVKD. J was trimmed by 0 bases and V by 3 bases; bases with no gene match: 2. This CDR3 is built from 15 residues. This CDR3 reads CAISERGGSYNEQFF. The CDR3 DNA reads TGTGCCATCAGTGAACGCGGGGGCTCCTACAATGAGCAGTTCTTC.

The chain joins TRBV6-4 to TRBJ2-7; 7 nucleotides match TRBD2. CDR1 and CDR2 (germline): MRHNA, SNTAGT. V was clipped by 9 bases and J by 6 bases; unmatched bases: 17. There are 15 residues in the CDR3. The CDR3 DNA follows: TGTGCCAGAATCTCTCGTTGGGAGGGGAGGGGCGAGCAGTACGTC. Amino acids: CARISRWEGRGEQYV.

The V gene is TRBV7-9, the J gene TRBJ2-2; no definite D call. Germline CDR1 SEHNR, CDR2 FQNEAQ (reference sequence). The CDR3 contains 14 residues. Trimming took 2 bases from V and 1 from J, leaving 5 bases between them. CDR3 residues: CASSLTQNTGELFF. DNA of the CDR3: TGTGCCAGCAGCTTAACACAGAACACCGGGGAGCTGTTTTTT.

The gene calls are TRBV19 and TRBJ1-5; no definite D call. Trimming left V 1 base short and J 4 bases short, with 11 bases between. The CDR3 extends over 15 amino acids. Per germline, CDR1 LNHDA and CDR2 SQIVND (reference sequence). CDR3 DNA: TGTGCCAGTAGTATAGGCGGAGGGCCAAATCAGCCCCAGCATTTT. Amino acid sequence: CASSIGGGPNQPQHF.

The gene calls are TRBV7-2 and TRBJ1-2, with D perhaps TRBD1 (6 bases). Trimming took 6 bases from V and 4 from J, leaving 12 bases between them. CDR3 length: 13 residues. The germline gives CDR1 SGHTA, CDR2 FQGNSA. CDR3 coding DNA: TGTGCCAGCAGTACAGGGACGCCCTATGGCTACACCTTC. Encoded protein: CASSTGTPYGYTF.

V is TRBV6-5 and J is TRBJ2-1; TRBD1 agrees at 9 bases. J lost 9 bases, V lost 5 bases, and 11 bases had no gene match. Germline CDR1 and CDR2: MNHEY and SVGAGI. The CDR3 has 15 amino acids. CDR3 in DNA: TGTGCCAGCAGTCCCTACACGACAGGGGGTGGTGAGCAGTTCTTC. Protein: CASSPYTTGGGEQFF.

Comment on this clone: Other DNA sequences from this sample encode an identical CDR3 as well. The V and J genes are TRBV28 and TRBJ1-2; D gene unclear. The germline gives CDR1 MDHEN, CDR2 SYDVKM. Deletions cut 4 bases from V and 5 bases from J, with 2 bases between. The CDR3 loop spans 10 amino acids. The CDR3 loop reads CASSSYGYTF. CDR3 coding DNA: TGTGCCAGCAGTTCATATGGCTACACCTTC.